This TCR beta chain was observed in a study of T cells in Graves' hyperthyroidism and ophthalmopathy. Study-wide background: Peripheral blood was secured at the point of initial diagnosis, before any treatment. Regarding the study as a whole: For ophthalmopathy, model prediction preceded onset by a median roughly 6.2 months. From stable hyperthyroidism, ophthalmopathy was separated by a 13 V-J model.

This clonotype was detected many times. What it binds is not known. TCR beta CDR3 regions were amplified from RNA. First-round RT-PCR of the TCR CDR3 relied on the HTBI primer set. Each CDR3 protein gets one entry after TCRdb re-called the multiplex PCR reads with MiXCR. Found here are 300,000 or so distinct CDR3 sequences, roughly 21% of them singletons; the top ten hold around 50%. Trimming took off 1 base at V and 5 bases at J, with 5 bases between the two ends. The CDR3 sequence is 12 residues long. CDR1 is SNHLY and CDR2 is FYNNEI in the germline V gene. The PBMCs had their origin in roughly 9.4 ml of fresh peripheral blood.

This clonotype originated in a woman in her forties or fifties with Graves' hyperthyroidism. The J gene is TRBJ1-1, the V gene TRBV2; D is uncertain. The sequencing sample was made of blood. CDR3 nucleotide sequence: TGTGCCAGCAGTGAAGGGAAAACTGAAGCTTTCTTT. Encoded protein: CASSEGKTEAFF.